These T cell receptor beta chains were read from a single sample in a study of regulatory T cells in long-lasting Graves disease. TCRdb re-called the multiplex PCR reads through MiXCR, storing one row per CDR3 protein. In the table there are roughly 470,000 distinct CDR3 sequences, about a fifth of which are singletons. Here the sequenced sample was peripheral blood mononuclear cells (PBMCs), taken when the disease was refractory, from a patient treated with antithyroid drugs. The origin of the receptors is a female donor with Graves disease. Each CDR3 is given with its conserved first and last residue. D genes are given only for firm matches. Some rows mark clone size as missing; the rest say once, few, many or name a class of expanded clone.

TRBJ2-7 | - | TRBV6-1 | many | CASGPDSYEQYF | TGTGCCAGCGGACCTGACTCCTACGAGCAGTACTTC
TRBJ2-5 | TRBD2 | TRBV3-1 | many | CASSPVTGGETQYF | TGTGCCAGCAGCCCGGTGACGGGAGGAGAGACCCAGTACTTC
TRBJ1-1 | - | TRBV19 | few | CASSIVVPMGNTEAFF | TGTGCCAGTAGTATCGTAGTTCCGATGGGGAACACTGAAGCTTTCTTT
TRBJ1-2 | - | TRBV5-8 | - | CASSSGTQLFYGYTF | TGTGCCAGCAGCTCCGGGACTCAGCTTTTCTATGGCTACACCTTC
TRBJ2-7 | TRBD1 | TRBV12-3/TRBV12-4 | many | CASSLAKGANVF | TGTGCCAGCAGTTTAGCGAAGGGGGCGAACGTCTTC
TRBJ2-3 | - | TRBV29-1 | - | CSVEPDWTGTQYF | TGCAGCGTTGAGCCCGACTGGACCGGTACGCAGTATTTT
TRBJ1-2 | - | TRBV13 | few | CASSKTLNYGYTF | TGTGCCAGCAGCAAGACACTTAACTATGGCTACACCTTC
TRBJ2-7 | - | TRBV6-6 | few | CASSYSSSRGDYEQYF | TGTGCCAGCAGTTACTCGTCGTCCAGGGGAGACTACGAGCAGTACTTC
TRBJ2-5 | TRBD2 | TRBV28 | many | CASSNTLNGRDQETQYF | TGTGCCAGCAGCAACACTCTGAACGGGAGGGACCAAGAGACCCAGTACTTC
TRBJ2-7 | TRBD2 | TRBV7-8 | few | CASSQRDSIPFSYEQYF | TGTGCCAGCAGCCAGCGGGACTCCATACCCTTCTCCTACGAGCAGTACTTC
TRBJ1-1 | TRBD1 | TRBV11-2 | few | CASSPPQGAIEAFF | TGTGCCAGCAGCCCCCCACAGGGGGCGATTGAAGCTTTCTTT
TRBJ2-3 | - | TRBV27 | many | CASSLSGSTDTQYF | TGTGCCAGCAGTCTAAGCGGGAGCACAGATACGCAGTATTTT
TRBJ2-7 | TRBD1 | TRBV28 | many | CASSLGQGAYEQYF | TGTGCCAGCAGCCTGGGACAGGGGGCCTACGAGCAGTACTTC
TRBJ1-6 | - | TRBV2 | many | CASSLFRDRNVSPLHF | TGTGCCAGCAGTCTTTTCCGGGACCGAAACGTGTCACCCCTCCACTTT
TRBJ2-7 | - | TRBV7-9 | few | CASSPDGGAREQYF | TGTGCCAGCAGCCCCGATGGGGGGGCGCGGGAGCAGTACTTC
TRBJ2-7 | - | TRBV11-2 | - | CASSLERLVGSSYEQYF | TGTGCCAGCAGCTTAGAACGACTAGTGGGGAGCTCCTACGAGCAGTACTTC
TRBJ2-5 | - | TRBV15 | - | CATSIIGGSQETQYF | TGTGCCACCAGCATAATTGGAGGGAGCCAAGAGACCCAGTACTTC
TRBJ1-5 | - | TRBV29-1 | - | CSVFLSGSNQPQHF | TGCAGCGTTTTTCTATCAGGGAGCAATCAGCCCCAGCATTTT
TRBJ1-1 | TRBD1 | TRBV6-4 | many | CASSDPRQGPGEAFF | TGTGCCAGCAGTGACCCTAGACAGGGACCAGGTGAAGCTTTCTTT
TRBJ1-5 | - | TRBV4-3 | - | CASSQDRGVNQPQHF | TGCGCCAGCAGCCAAGATCGCGGAGTTAATCAGCCCCAGCATTTT
TRBJ1-2 | - | TRBV29-1 | many | CSVEDTQTYGYTF | TGCAGCGTTGAAGATACACAGACCTATGGCTACACCTTC
TRBJ2-7 | TRBD2 | TRBV27 | many | CASSAGLAGEQYF | TGTGCCAGCAGTGCAGGACTAGCGGGAGAGCAGTACTTC
TRBJ2-7 | - | TRBV7-8 | many | CASSFRDPSYEQYF | TGTGCCAGCAGCTTCCGGGACCCCTCCTACGAGCAGTACTTC
TRBJ2-5 | TRBD1 | TRBV24-1 | many | CATSDPGQGGQTQYF | TGTGCCACCAGTGACCCGGGACAGGGAGGTCAGACCCAGTACTTC
TRBJ2-2 | - | TRBV25-1 | - | CAGRKNTGELFF | TGTGCCGGCAGGAAAAACACCGGGGAGCTGTTTTTT
TRBJ2-3 | - | TRBV7-9 | - | CASSLGTVTDTQYF | TGTGCCAGCAGCTTAGGTACAGTCACAGATACGCAGTATTTT
TRBJ1-6 | - | TRBV11-2 | many | CASSFQGSNSPLHF | TGTGCCAGCAGCTTCCAGGGTAGCAATTCACCCCTCCACTTT
TRBJ2-7 | TRBD1 | TRBV19 | once | CASDQGNRGPYEQYF | TGTGCCAGTGACCAGGGAAACAGGGGTCCCTACGAGCAGTACTTC
TRBJ2-5 | - | TRBV18 | - | CASSPTRYQETQYF | TGTGCCAGCTCACCGACACGGTACCAAGAGACCCAGTACTTC
TRBJ1-2 | TRBD1 | TRBV10-3 | few | CAIRETGAYGYTF | TGTGCCATCAGGGAGACAGGGGCTTATGGCTACACCTTC
TRBJ2-2 | TRBD2 | TRBV5-5 | - | CASRQGLVVNTGELFF | TGTGCCAGCAGACAAGGACTAGTGGTTAACACCGGGGAGCTGTTTTTT
TRBJ2-2 | - | TRBV9 | - | CASSVPRRDIDTGELFF | TGTGCCAGCAGCGTGCCACGCCGGGACATTGACACCGGGGAGCTGTTTTTT
TRBJ2-2 | - | TRBV7-2 | many | CASSFWATNTGELFF | TGTGCCAGCAGCTTCTGGGCTACGAACACCGGGGAGCTGTTTTTT
TRBJ1-1 | TRBD1 | TRBV6-1 | few | CASRSGGPLMNTEAFF | TGTGCCAGCAGATCAGGGGGGCCCCTCATGAACACTGAAGCTTTCTTT
TRBJ2-2 | - | TRBV12-3/TRBV12-4 | - | CASSLAGDLRYGELFF | TGTGCCAGCAGTTTAGCGGGAGACCTGCGTTACGGGGAGCTGTTTTTT
TRBJ2-5 | TRBD1 | TRBV19 | - | CASSISYPGQQETQYF | TGTGCCAGTAGTATCTCTTATCCGGGACAGCAAGAGACCCAGTACTTC
TRBJ1-1 | - | TRBV19 | few | CASSMWQGVMNTEAFF | TGTGCCAGTAGTATGTGGCAGGGCGTAATGAACACTGAAGCTTTCTTT
TRBJ2-7 | TRBD1 | TRBV29-1 | many | CSVEVYRGYEQYF | TGCAGCGTTGAAGTGTACAGGGGGTACGAGCAGTACTTC
TRBJ2-2 | - | TRBV11-2 | many | CASSPLITGELFF | TGTGCCAGCAGCCCCTTAATAACCGGGGAGCTGTTTTTT
TRBJ2-1 | TRBD2 | TRBV6-2/TRBV6-3 | - | CASSYRTGLAGVWNEQFF | TGTGCCAGCAGTTACCGAACCGGACTAGCGGGAGTGTGGAATGAGCAGTTCTTC
TRBJ1-1 | - | TRBV27 | few | CASRSLNPNTEAFF | TGTGCCAGCAGGTCGCTGAATCCGAACACTGAAGCTTTCTTT
TRBJ2-5 | - | TRBV30 | - | CAWSPAWGETQYF | TGTGCCTGGAGTCCGGCGTGGGGAGAGACCCAGTACTTC
TRBJ1-4 | - | TRBV6-1 | many | CASSDDWGTNEKLFF | TGTGCCAGCAGTGATGATTGGGGGACTAATGAAAAACTGTTTTTT